This TCR beta chain was observed in a study of vaccination effects on CD4 cells after COVID-19. Regarding the study as a whole: Cross-reactivity toward common cold coronaviruses was confined to only 1 of 255 vaccine-induced clones in healthy vaccinees.

Expansion of antigen-specific CD4+ T cells with viral peptide pools was carried out by the ViraFEST assay before sequencing. At the end of about ten days of culture, CD4+ T cells were isolated. Neither prior SARS-CoV-2 infection nor positive nucleocapsid antibodies were present in the vaccine recipients. A density of more than 1.5 million PBMC per well was used; these cells were cultured with approximately 9.1 IU/ml IL-2 and roughly 10 ug/ml peptides. Cells had half their medium changed to IL-2 medium on days 3 and 7. This table comes from immunoSEQ multiplex PCR, and its TCRdb copy is limited to in-frame clones, with some not included. In the table there are about 20,000 clones, approximately 81% of which are singletons. CDR3 length: 14 residues. Germline V CDR1 and CDR2: SEHNR, FQNEAQ (reference sequence). About this clone itself: The antigen is not known.

The receptor's source is a human donor who received a COVID-19 vaccine. The chain combines TRBV7-9 with TRBJ2-3, with D perhaps TRBD1 or TRBD2 (7 bases each). Sequences were derived from CD4+ T cells from PBMCs cultured with HCoV-NL63 spike peptides, sampled before COVID-19 vaccination. CDR3 amino acids: CGIEGGTGTDTQYF. The CDR3 bases are TGTGGCATTGAGGGAGGGACAGGCACAGATACGCAGTATTTT.